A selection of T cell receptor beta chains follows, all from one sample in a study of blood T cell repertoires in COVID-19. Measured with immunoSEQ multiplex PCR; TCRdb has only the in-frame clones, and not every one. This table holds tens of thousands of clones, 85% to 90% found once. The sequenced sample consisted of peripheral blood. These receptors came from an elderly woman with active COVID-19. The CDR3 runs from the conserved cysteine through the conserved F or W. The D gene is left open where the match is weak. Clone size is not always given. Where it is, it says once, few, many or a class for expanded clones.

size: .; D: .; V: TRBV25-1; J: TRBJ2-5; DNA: TGTGCCAGCAGACCCCCCTGGGGACTTGGGGCGGAGACCCAGTACTTC; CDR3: CASRPPWGLGAETQYF
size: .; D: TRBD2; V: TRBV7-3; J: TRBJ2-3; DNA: TGTGCCAGCAGCCTACTAGCGGGATTCACAGATACGCAGTATTTT; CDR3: CASSLLAGFTDTQYF
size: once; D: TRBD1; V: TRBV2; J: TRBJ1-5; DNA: TGTGCCAGCAGTGAAATGGGACAGGGCGGCCAGCCCCAGCATTTT; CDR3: CASSEMGQGGQPQHF
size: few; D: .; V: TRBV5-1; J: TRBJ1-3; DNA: TGCGCCAGCAGTGAAGGGGGCTCTGGAAACACCATATATTTT; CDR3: CASSEGGSGNTIYF
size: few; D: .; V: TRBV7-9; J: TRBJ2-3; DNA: TGTGCCAGCGTCCCAGGTAGCACAGATACGCAGTATTTT; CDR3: CASVPGSTDTQYF
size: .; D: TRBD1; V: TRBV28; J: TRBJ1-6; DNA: TGTGCCAGCAGTTTTCGGACAGGCCGTAGCTCCTATAATTCACCCCTCCACTTT; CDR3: CASSFRTGRSSYNSPLHF
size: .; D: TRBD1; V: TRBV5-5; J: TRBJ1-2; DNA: TGTGCCAGCAGCTCAGGGGGCCTTAACTATGGCTACACCTTC; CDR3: CASSSGGLNYGYTF
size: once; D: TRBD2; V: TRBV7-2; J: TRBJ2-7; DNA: TGTGCCAGCAGCGATCGGACTAGCGGCCCCTACGAGCAGTACTTC; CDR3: CASSDRTSGPYEQYF
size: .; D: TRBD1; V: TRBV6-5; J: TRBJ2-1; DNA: TGTGCCAGCAGCAGGGGGAATGAGCAGTTCTTC; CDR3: CASSRGNEQFF
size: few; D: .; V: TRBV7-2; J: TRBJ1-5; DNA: TGTGCCAGCAGCTTAGTTTCAGGGGTTAGCAATCAGCCCCAGCATTTT; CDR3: CASSLVSGVSNQPQHF
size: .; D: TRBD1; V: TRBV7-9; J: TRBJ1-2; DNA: TGTGCCAGCAGCTTAGGGTGGGACAGAGCTTACTATGGCTACACCTTC; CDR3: CASSLGWDRAYYGYTF
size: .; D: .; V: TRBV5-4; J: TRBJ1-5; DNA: TGTGCCAGCTCGGAGACGGGGGGTTTCAATCAGCCCCAGCATTTT; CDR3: CASSETGGFNQPQHF
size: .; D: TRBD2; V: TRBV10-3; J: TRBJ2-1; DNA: TGTGCCATCAGCTCCTTAGCGGGAGGGCCCGGCAATGAGCAGTTCTTC; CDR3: CAISSLAGGPGNEQFF
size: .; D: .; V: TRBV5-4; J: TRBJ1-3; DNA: TGTGCCAGCAGTTCCGAGCCGCTGGGAAACACCATATATTTT; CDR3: CASSSEPLGNTIYF
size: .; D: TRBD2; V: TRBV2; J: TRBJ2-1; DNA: TGTGCCAGCAGTGAAGCCCCGGGACTAGCAGCTAACAATGAGCAGTTCTTC; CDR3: CASSEAPGLAANNEQFF
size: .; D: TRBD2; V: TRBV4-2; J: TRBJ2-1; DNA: TGTGCCAGCAGCCAAGGGACTAGCGGGAGAGGGGGCGAGCAGTTCTTC; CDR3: CASSQGTSGRGGEQFF
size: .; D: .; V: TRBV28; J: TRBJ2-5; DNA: TGTGCCAGCAGAGCGAGTACGGAGACCCAGTACTTC; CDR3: CASRASTETQYF
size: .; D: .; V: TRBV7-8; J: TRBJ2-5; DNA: TGTGCCAGCGATCCGTGGGCTGGGGAGACCCAGTACTTC; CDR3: CASDPWAGETQYF
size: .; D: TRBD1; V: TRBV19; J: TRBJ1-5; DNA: TGTGCCAGTAGTACCTACGGACAGGGGGCGAGCAGGCAGCCCCAGCATTTT; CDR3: CASSTYGQGASRQPQHF
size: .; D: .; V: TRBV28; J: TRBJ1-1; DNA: TGTGCCAGCAGTTTGACGGGAGGGTTGAACACTGAAGCTTTCTTT; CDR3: CASSLTGGLNTEAFF
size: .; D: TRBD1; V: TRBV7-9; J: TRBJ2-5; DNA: TGTGCCAGCAGCTGGGCAGGGGGAGAGACCCAGTACTTC; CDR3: CASSWAGGETQYF
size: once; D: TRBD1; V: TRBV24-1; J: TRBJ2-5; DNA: TGTGCCACCAGTGACCGAGGAAGGGACAGGGGGAGAGAGACCCAGTACTTC; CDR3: CATSDRGRDRGRETQYF